These 7 T cell receptor beta chains originate from one sample sequenced in a study of blood T cell repertoires in COVID-19. The data were produced by immunoSEQ multiplex PCR, yet TCRdb's version contains in-frame clones alone and is incomplete. The sample has around 450,000 clones; roughly 87% are singletons. The sample comprised PBMCs or T cells enriched from blood (not recorded which). The receptors derive from a woman aged 18-30 years who had recovered from COVID-19.

The chain employs TRBV19 and TRBJ1-2, with 7 bases matching TRBD1. The germline gives CDR1 LNHDA, CDR2 SQIVND (reference sequence). The CDR3 runs to 17 residues. Losses at the gene ends were 8 bases for V and 0 bases for J; bases not matched to a gene: 15. The CDR3 DNA sequence: TGTGCCAGTCTTACCTGGGACAGTTCTGCAGCTAACTATGGCTACACCTTC. Protein: CASLTWDSSAANYGYTF. Supplemented by reference TRBV19 and TRBJ1-2, the full variable domain reads DGGITQSPKYLFRKEGQNVTLSCEQNLNHDAMYWYRQDPGQGLRLIYYSQIVNDFQKGDIAEGYSVSREKKESFPLTVTSAQKNPTAFYLCASLTWDSSAANYGYTFGSGTRLTVV.

The chain combines TRBV5-5 with TRBJ2-3; 8 positions match TRBD1. This CDR3 is built from 15 residues. Germline V gene lookup returns CDR1 SGHKS and CDR2 YYEKEE (reference sequence). V dropped 0 bases and J dropped 3; count of bases not matched to a gene: 3. Written as DNA, the CDR3 is TGTGCCAGCAGCTTGGCCCGACAGGGGACAGATACGCAGTATTTT. This translates into CASSLARQGTDTQYF.

V and J are TRBV29-1 and TRBJ1-4, with TRBD1 identical over 8 bases. Unmatched junction bases numbered 6, after V lost 6 bases and J lost 6 bases. CDR1 is SQVTM, CDR2 ANQGSEA, per germline. There are 13 residues in the CDR3. CDR3 DNA: TGCAGCGTGGACAGGGCGAATTATGAAAAACTGTTTTTT. As protein: CSVDRANYEKLFF.

The chain has TRBV11-2 and TRBJ2-7, with a tentative D call TRBD1 (6 bases). Trimming removed 1 base at V and 2 bases at J, with 15 bases between. Germline V gene lookup returns CDR1 SGHAT and CDR2 FQNNGV. The length of the CDR3 is 16 residues. The CDR3 coding sequence is TGTGCCAGCAGCTTAGTATCCGGGACAAGCACCTACGAGCAGTACTTC. Residues: CASSLVSGTSTYEQYF.

The chain combines TRBV5-1 with TRBJ2-1; TRBD1 matches 11 bases. The J segment lost 5 bases and the V segment lost 3 bases, leaving 4 bases of the junction unmatched. The CDR3 runs to 15 residues. The germline V gene encodes CDR1 SGHRS and CDR2 YFSETQ. The CDR3, as DNA: TGCGCCAGCAGCTCAGGGACAGGGGGACACAATGAGCAGTTCTTC. It specifies CASSSGTGGHNEQFF.

The chain is built from TRBV7-9 and TRBJ2-5; maybe TRBD1 (6 bases). The CDR3 contains 15 residues. The ends were cut back, 6 bases at V and 5 bases at J, with 19 bases in the middle. CDR1 is SEHNR and CDR2 is FQNEAQ in the germline V gene (reference sequence). This CDR3 reads CASRKQGDSGETQYF. Written as DNA, the CDR3 is TGTGCCAGCAGAAAACAGGGAGATAGTGGGGAGACCCAGTACTTC.

For this clone: The same CDR3 also results from other DNA sequences found in this sample. This chain connects TRBV6-5 to TRBJ2-2, with TRBD2 matching over 12 bases. Germline CDR1 reads MNHEY; CDR2 reads SVGAGI. The V segment lost 8 bases and the J segment 3 bases; nucleotides outside the gene matches: 4. The CDR3 consists of 15 residues. CDR3 in amino acids: CASSRLAGDTGELFF. CDR3 DNA: TGTGCCAGCTCTCGACTAGCGGGGGACACCGGGGAGCTGTTTTTT.